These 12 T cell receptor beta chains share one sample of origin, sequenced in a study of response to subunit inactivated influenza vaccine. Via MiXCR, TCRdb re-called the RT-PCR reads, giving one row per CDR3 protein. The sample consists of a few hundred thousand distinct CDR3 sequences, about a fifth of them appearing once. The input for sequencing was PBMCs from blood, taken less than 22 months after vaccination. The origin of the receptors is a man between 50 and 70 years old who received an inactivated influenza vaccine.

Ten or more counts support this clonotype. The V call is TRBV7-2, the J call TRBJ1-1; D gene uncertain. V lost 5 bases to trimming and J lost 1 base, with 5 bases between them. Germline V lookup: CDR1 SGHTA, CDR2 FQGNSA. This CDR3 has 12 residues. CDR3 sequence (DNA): TGTGCCAGCAGCGGAAGGAACACTGAAGCTTTCTTT. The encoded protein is CASSGRNTEAFF.

CDR3 in DNA: TGTGCCAGCAGCTTCCTACAGGGAACTGAAGCTTTCTTT. Translated, it gives CASSFLQGTEAFF. This rearrangement joins TRBV5-5 to TRBJ1-1, with a tentative D call TRBD1 (6 bases). Germline V lookup: CDR1 SGHKS, CDR2 YYEKEE (reference sequence). Trimming took off 2 bases at V and 5 bases at J, with 10 bases between the two ends. The CDR3 length is 13 residues.

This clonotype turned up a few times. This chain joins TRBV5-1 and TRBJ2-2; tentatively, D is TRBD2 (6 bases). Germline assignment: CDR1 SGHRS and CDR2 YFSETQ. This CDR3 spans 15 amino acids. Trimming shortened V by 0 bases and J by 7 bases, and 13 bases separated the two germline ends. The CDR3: CASSLEVAGIGELFF. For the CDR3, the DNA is TGCGCCAGCAGCTTGGAAGTCGCGGGGATCGGGGAGCTGTTTTTT.

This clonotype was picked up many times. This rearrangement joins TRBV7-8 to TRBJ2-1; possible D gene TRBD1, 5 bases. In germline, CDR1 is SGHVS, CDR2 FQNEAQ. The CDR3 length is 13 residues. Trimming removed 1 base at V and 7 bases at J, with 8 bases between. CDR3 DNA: TGTGCCAGCAGCTTAGTTGCAGGGAATGAGCAGTTCTTC. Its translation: CASSLVAGNEQFF.

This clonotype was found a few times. The CDR3 bases are TGTGCCAGCAGTTATCGTTCAGATCAGCCCCAGCATTTT. It translates to CASSYRSDQPQHF. The rearrangement uses TRBV6-2 or TRBV6-3 and TRBJ1-5; no clear D. CDR1 and CDR2 from the germline V gene are MNHEY and SVGEGT. The CDR3 consists of 13 residues. V was cut by 3 bases and J by 5 bases, with 8 bases left in between.

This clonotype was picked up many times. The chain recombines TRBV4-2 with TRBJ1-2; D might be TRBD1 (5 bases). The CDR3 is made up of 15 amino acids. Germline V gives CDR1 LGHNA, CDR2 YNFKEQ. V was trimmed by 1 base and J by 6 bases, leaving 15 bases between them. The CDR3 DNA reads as TGTGCCAGCAGCCAAGTGTTTAGGGACGGGCATGGCTACACCTTC. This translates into CASSQVFRDGHGYTF.

CDR3: CASSERNDYGYTF. CDR3 coding DNA: TGTGCCAGCAGTGAAAGGAACGACTATGGCTACACCTTC. The chain is built from TRBV28 and TRBJ1-2; no firm D call. Germline V gene sequence: CDR1 MDHEN, CDR2 SYDVKM. This CDR3 is 13 amino acids long. V lost 5 bases and J lost 3, with 10 bases in between.

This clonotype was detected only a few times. The CDR3 region has the DNA TGTGCCTGGCTCCGGGACAGGGCGGGTGGCTACACCTTC. Translated, it gives CAWLRDRAGGYTF. This chain links TRBV30 with TRBJ1-2, with 9 bases matching TRBD1. CDR1 is GTSNPN and CDR2 is SVGIG in the germline V gene (reference sequence). CDR3 length equals 13 residues. J gave up 7 bases and V 5 bases, and 8 bases lay outside the gene matches.

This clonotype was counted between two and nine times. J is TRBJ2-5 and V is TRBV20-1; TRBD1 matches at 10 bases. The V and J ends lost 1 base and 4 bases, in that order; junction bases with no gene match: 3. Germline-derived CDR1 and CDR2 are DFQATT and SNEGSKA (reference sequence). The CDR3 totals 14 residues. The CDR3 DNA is TGCAGTGCTAGAGGGACAGGGGGTTCAGAGACCCAGTACTTC. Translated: CSARGTGGSETQYF.

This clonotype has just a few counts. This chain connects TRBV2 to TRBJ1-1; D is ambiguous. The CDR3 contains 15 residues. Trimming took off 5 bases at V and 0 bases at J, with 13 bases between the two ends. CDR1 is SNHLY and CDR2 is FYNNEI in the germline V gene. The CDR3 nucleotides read TGTGCCAGCAGTCTACGGACCGAGCTGAACACTGAAGCTTTCTTT. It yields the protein CASSLRTELNTEAFF.

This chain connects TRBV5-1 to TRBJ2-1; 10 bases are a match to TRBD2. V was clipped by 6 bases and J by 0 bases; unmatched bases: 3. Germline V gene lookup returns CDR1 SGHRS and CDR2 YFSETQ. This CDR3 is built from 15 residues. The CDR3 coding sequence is TGCGCCAGCAATCCTAGCGGGAGCTCCTACAATGAGCAGTTCTTC. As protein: CASNPSGSSYNEQFF. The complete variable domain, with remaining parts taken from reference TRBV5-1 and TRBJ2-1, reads KAGVTQTPRYLIKTRGQQVTLSCSPISGHRSVSWYQQTPGQGLQFLFEYFSETQRNKGNFPGRFSGRQFSNSRSEMNVSTLELGDSALYLCASNPSGSSYNEQFFGPGTRLTVL.

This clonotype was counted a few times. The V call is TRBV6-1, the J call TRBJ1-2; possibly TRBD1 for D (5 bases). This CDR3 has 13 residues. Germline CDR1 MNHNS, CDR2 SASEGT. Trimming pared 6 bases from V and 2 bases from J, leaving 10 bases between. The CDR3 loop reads CASRKTVNYGYTF. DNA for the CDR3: TGTGCCAGCAGAAAGACAGTCAACTATGGCTACACCTTC.